This record covers a single T cell receptor (beta chain). With a much larger clone just one base away, this may be a read error. Germline CDR1 SGHNT, CDR2 YENEEA. The CDR3 loop spans 16 amino acids. V lost 5 bases and J lost 4, with 20 bases in between. Diagnosing involved the use of clinical symptoms, serum thyroxine and TRAb, thyroid ultrasound and orbital computed tomography. The data belong to a study of T cells in Graves' hyperthyroidism and ophthalmopathy. Amplification yielded TCR beta CDR3 regions, with RNA transcripts as the source. The study used the HTBI primer set for a first-round RT-PCR of the TCR CDR3. One entry per CDR3 protein, called by TCRdb with MiXCR from the multiplex PCR reads. The sample contains over 300,000 distinct CDR3 sequences, 14% of which appear only once.

The clonotype was recovered from an older woman with Graves' hyperthyroidism. Sequencing was carried out using blood. This sequence joins TRBV11-3 and TRBJ1-1; D uncertain. DNA for the CDR3: TGTGCCAGCAGCCCTTATCTGGTCTCATCTGGCACTGAAGCTTTCTTT. Amino acid sequence: CASSPYLVSSGTEAFF.